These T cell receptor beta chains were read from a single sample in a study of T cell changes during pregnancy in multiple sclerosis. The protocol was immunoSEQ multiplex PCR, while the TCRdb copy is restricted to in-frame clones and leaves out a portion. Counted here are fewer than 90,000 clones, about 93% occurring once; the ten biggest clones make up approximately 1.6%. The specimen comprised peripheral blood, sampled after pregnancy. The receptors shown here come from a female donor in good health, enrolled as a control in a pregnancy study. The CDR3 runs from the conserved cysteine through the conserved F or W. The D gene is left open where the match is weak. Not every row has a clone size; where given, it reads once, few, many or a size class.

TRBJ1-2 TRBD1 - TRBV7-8 TGTGCCAGCAGCCGGACAGGGGAGAATGGCTACACCTTC CASSRTGENGYTF
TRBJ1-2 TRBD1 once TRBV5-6 TGTGCCAGCAGATACAGGGGGGACTATGGCTACACCTTC CASRYRGDYGYTF
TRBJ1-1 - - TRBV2 TGTGCCAGCAAGTCCAGGGGACTAATGAACACTGAAGCTTTCTTT CASKSRGLMNTEAFF
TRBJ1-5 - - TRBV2 TGTGCCAGCAGTGGGGAGAGAGGCGATCAGCCCCAGCATTTT CASSGERGDQPQHF
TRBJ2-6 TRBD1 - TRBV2 TGTGCCAGCAGTGGCGGCACAGGGGACGTCCTGACTTTC CASSGGTGDVLTF
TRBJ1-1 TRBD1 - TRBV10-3 TGTGCCATCAGTGAGGACAGGGGGCCGAACACTGAAGCTTTCTTT CAISEDRGPNTEAFF
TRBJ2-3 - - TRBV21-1 TGTGCCAGCAGCAAAGTGGTAGCAGGGGGGTTCACAGATACGCAGTATTTT CASSKVVAGGFTDTQYF
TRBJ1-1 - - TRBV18 TGTGCCAGCTCACCAGGTGGGCGGAACACTGAAGCTTTCTTT CASSPGGRNTEAFF
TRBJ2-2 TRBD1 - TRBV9 TGTGCCAGCACAACGGGGACAGGGACCGGGGAGCTGTTTTTT CASTTGTGTGELFF
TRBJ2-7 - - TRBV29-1 TGCAGCGTTGATGCATCCAGGGGACCTAACTCCTACGAGCAGTACTTC CSVDASRGPNSYEQYF
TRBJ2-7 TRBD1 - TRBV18 TGTGCCAGCTCACCACCAGGGACAGGGAGTCGCGAGCAGTACTTC CASSPPGTGSREQYF
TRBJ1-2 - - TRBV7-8 TGTGCCAGCAGCCGCAGGGATGACTATGGCTACACCTTC CASSRRDDYGYTF
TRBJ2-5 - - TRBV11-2 TGTGCCAGCAGCTTCGGGACAAACCAAGAGACCCAGTACTTC CASSFGTNQETQYF
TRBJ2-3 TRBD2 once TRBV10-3 TGTGCCATCAGTGAACGACTAGCGGGAGGCCCTTTGGGAGATACGCAGTATTTT CAISERLAGGPLGDTQYF
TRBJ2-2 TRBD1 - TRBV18 TGTGCCAGCTCACCGAGACAGGGTTCAGTCGCCGGGGAGCTGTTTTTT CASSPRQGSVAGELFF
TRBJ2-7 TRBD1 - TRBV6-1 TGTGCCAGCTCTGCCGGGACAGGGGGTTCCGAGCAGTACTTC CASSAGTGGSEQYF
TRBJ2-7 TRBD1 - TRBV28 TGTGCCAGCAGTCGAGACAGGGGATTCTACGAGCAGTACTTC CASSRDRGFYEQYF